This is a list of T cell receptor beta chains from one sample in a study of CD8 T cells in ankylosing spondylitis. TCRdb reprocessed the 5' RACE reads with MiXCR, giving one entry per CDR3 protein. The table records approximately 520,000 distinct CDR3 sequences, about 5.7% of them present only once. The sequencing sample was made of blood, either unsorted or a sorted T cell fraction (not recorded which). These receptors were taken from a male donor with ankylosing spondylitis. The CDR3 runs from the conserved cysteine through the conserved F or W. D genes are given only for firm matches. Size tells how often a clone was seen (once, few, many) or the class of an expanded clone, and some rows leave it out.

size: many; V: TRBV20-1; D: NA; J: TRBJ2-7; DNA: TGCAGTGCTAGAGAACAGGGTGGCATCGACGAGCAGTACTTC; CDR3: CSAREQGGIDEQYF
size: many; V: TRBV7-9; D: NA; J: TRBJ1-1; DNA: TGTGCCAGCAACAACAGGGAGAACACTGAAGCTTTCTTT; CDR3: CASNNRENTEAFF
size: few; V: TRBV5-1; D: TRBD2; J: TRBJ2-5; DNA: TGCGCCAGCAGCTCCAGACTAGCGGGAGGGCCAAAGACCCAGTACTTC; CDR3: CASSSRLAGGPKTQYF
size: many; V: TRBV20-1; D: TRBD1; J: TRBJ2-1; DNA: TGCAGTGCTAGAGGCAGGGGGAGCTCCTACAATGAGCAGTTCTTC; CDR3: CSARGRGSSYNEQFF
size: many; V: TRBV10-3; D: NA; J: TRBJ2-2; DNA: TGTGCCATCAGTGAGTTTCCCGGGACCGGGGAGCTGTTTTTT; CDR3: CAISEFPGTGELFF
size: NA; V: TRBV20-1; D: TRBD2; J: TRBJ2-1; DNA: TGCAGTGCTGTTCCGGGACTAGCGGGGGGTAGGATCTGGAATGAGCAGTTCTTC; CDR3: CSAVPGLAGGRIWNEQFF
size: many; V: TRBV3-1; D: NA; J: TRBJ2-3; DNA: TGTGCCAGCAGCCCCGGAGTGCCAGATACGCAGTATTTT; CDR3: CASSPGVPDTQYF
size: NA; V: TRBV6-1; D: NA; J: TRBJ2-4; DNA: TGTGCCAGCAGTACCATAGCCAAAAACATTCAGTACTTC; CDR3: CASSTIAKNIQYF
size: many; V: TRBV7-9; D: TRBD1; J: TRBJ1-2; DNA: TGTGCCAGCAGCCCAAGCCGGGACAGGGGGCTGAGCTATGGCTACACCTTC; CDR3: CASSPSRDRGLSYGYTF
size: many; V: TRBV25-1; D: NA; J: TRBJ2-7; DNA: TGTGCCAGCAGTGATAGGTTGAGGGTCTACGAGCAGTACTTC; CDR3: CASSDRLRVYEQYF
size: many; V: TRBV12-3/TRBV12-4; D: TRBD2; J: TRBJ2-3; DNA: TGTGCCAGCAGACCGGGACTAGATACGGATACGCAGTATTTT; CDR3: CASRPGLDTDTQYF
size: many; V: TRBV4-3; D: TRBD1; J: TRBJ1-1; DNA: TGCGCCAGCAGCCAAGATCGGGCAGGGGGCACTGAAGCTTTCTTT; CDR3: CASSQDRAGGTEAFF
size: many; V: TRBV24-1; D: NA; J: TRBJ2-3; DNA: TGTGCCACCAGTGAGATTGGCAGAGAACGCACAGATACGCAGTATTTT; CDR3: CATSEIGRERTDTQYF
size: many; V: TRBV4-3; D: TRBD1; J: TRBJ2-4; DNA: TGCGCCAGCAGCCAAGCCACAGGGGACGGAAACATTCAGTACTTC; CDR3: CASSQATGDGNIQYF
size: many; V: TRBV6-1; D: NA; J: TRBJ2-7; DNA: TGTGCCAGCAGACCCCTGGGAGACTACTCCTACGAGCAGTACTTC; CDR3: CASRPLGDYSYEQYF
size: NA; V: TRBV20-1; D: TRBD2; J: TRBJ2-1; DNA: TGCAGTGCGGTAGCGGGGGGCCCCTCATTAGGCAATGAGCAGTTCTTC; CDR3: CSAVAGGPSLGNEQFF
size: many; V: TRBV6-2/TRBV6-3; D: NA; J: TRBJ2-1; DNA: TGTGCCAGCAGTTACTCCCCGAGGACCGCGGGGCAGTTCTTC; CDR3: CASSYSPRTAGQFF
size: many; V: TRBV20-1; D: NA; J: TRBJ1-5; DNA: TGCAGTGCTAGGGAGGATAGGGGCAATCAGCCCCAGCATTTT; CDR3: CSAREDRGNQPQHF
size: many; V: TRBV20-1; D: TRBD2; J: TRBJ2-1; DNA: TGCAGTGCTAGTAGCGGGGGGAACTACAATGAGCAGTTCTTC; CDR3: CSASSGGNYNEQFF
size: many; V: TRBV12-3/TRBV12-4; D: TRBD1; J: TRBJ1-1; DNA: TGTGCCAGTGGACAGGGCAATTCTGACACTGAAGCTTTCTTT; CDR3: CASGQGNSDTEAFF
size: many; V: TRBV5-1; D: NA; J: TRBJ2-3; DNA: TGCGCCAGCAGGTGGACGGGGGATACGCAGTATTTT; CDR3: CASRWTGDTQYF
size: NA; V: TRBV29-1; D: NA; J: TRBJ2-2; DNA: TGCAGCGTTGTTTTTGGGCAGACGAACACCGGGGAGCTGTTTTTT; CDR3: CSVVFGQTNTGELFF
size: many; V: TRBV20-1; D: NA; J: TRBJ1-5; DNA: TGCAGTGCTAGAGATCCCCTCAATCAGCCCCAGCATTTT; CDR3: CSARDPLNQPQHF
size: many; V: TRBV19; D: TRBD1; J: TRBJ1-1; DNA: TGTGCCAGTAGTATCCCCTACCGACAGGGGCCGCATGAAGCTTTCTTT; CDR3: CASSIPYRQGPHEAFF
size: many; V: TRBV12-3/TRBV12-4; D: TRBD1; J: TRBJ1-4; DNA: TGTGCCAGCAGAGCGACAGGGGGCACTAATGAAAAACTGTTTTTT; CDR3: CASRATGGTNEKLFF
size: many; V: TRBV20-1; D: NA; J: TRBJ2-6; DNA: TGCAGTGCTAGAGATTTCCAGGGAAAGGTCTCTGGGGCCAACGTCCTGACTTTC; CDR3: CSARDFQGKVSGANVLTF
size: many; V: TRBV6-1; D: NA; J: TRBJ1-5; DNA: TGTGCCAGCTTTCACAGGGCTAGCAATCAGCCCCAGCATTTT; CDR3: CASFHRASNQPQHF
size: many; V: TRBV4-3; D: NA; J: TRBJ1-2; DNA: TGCGCCAGCAGCCAAGAGGCGGTGAGCGATGGCTACACCTTC; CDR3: CASSQEAVSDGYTF
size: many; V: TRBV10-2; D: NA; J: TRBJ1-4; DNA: TGCGCCAGCGGGGGACCCGAAAAACTGTTTTTT; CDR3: CASGGPEKLFF
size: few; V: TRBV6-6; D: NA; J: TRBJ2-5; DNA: TGTGCCAGCAGTTATCAGCAAGAGACCCAGTACTTC; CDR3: CASSYQQETQYF
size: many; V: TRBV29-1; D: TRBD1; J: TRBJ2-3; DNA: TGCAGCGTGGAGACACAGGGGCGGACAGATACGCAGTATTTT; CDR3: CSVETQGRTDTQYF
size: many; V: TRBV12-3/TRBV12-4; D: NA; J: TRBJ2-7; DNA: TGTGCCAGCAGTTTTGGAAGGAGCCTTTACGAGCAGTACTTC; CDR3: CASSFGRSLYEQYF
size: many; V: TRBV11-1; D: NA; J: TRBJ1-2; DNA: TGTGCCAGCATCAAACTCGGGGGAGGACAGCAAGTTCGGACCTATGGCTACACCTTC; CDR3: CASIKLGGGQQVRTYGYTF
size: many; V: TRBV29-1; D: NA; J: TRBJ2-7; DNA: TGCAGCGTTTCGACGGTTACCTACGAGCAGTACTTC; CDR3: CSVSTVTYEQYF
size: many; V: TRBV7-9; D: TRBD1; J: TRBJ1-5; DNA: TGTGCCAGCAGCTTAGGGACAGGGGAGCAGCCCCAGCATTTT; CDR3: CASSLGTGEQPQHF
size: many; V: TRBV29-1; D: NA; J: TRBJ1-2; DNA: TGCAGCTCGCTGGAGGGCTACACCTTC; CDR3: CSSLEGYTF
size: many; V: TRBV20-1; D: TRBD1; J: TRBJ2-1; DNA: TGCAGTGCTAGAAAGGACAGGGTTGGCAATGAGCAGTTCTTC; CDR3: CSARKDRVGNEQFF
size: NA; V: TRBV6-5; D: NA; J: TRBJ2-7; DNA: TGTGCCAGCAGTTACTCGGGGGTGGGCTCCTACGAGCAGTACTTC; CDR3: CASSYSGVGSYEQYF
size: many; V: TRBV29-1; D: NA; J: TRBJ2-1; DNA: TGCAGCGTTGAGGGACTCCATAAAGAAAGCTCCTACAATGAGCAGTTCTTC; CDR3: CSVEGLHKESSYNEQFF
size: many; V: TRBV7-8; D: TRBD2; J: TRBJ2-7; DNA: TGTGCCAGCAGCCTCCGGACTAGCGTATTAGTCAGCTCCTACGAGCAGTACTTC; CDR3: CASSLRTSVLVSSYEQYF
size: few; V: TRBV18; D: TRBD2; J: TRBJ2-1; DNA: TGTGCCAGCTCACCACTCAGCGGGGGGTACAATGAGCAGTTCTTC; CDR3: CASSPLSGGYNEQFF
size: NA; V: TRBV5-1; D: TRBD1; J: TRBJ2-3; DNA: TGCGCCAGCAGCCCCGGACAGGGGAATGCAGATACGCAGTATTTT; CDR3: CASSPGQGNADTQYF
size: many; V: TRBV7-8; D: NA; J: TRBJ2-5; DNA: TGTGCCAGCAGCGTAGTAGGGGAGACCCAGTACTTC; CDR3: CASSVVGETQYF
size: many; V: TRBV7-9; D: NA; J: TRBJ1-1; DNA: TGTGCCAGCAGCTTATCGACGGGCACTGAAGCTTTCTTT; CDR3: CASSLSTGTEAFF
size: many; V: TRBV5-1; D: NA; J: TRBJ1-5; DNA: TGCGCCAGCAGCTATGGGCAAAATCAGCCCCAGCATTTT; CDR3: CASSYGQNQPQHF
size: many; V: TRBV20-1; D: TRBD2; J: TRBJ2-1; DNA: TGCAGTGCTAGTCGACTAGCGGGGATGGAGCAGTTCTTC; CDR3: CSASRLAGMEQFF
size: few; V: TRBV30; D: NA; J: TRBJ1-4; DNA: TGTGCCTGGAGTGTACTGGGGGGGGATGAAAAACTGTTTTTT; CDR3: CAWSVLGGDEKLFF
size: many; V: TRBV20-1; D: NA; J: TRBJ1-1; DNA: TGCAGTGCTAGTTATTCGGGACACCGAAACACTGAAGCTTTCTTT; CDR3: CSASYSGHRNTEAFF
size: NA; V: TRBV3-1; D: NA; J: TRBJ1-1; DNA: TGTGCCAGCAGCCAAGAGTTCAACACTGAAGCTTTCTTT; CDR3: CASSQEFNTEAFF
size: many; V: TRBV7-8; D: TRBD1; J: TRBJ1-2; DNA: TGTGCCAGCAGCTTGGACCGGGACAGGATCTTC; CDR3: CASSLDRDRIF
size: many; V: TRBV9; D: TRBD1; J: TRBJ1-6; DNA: TGTGCCAGCAGCGTAGGTGACAGGGTGAATTCACCCCTCCACTTT; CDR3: CASSVGDRVNSPLHF
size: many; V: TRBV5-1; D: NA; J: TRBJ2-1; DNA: TGCGCCAGCAGCTTGAGACAGCTCAATGAGCAGTTCTTC; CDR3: CASSLRQLNEQFF
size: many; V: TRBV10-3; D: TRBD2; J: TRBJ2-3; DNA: TGTGCCATCAGGCCCTCCGCGGGGGAATGGACAGATACGCAGTATTTT; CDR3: CAIRPSAGEWTDTQYF
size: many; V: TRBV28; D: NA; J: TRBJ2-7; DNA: TGTGCCAGCAGTGCCCGGGACGGTTCCAACGAGCAGTACTTC; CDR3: CASSARDGSNEQYF